This T cell receptor beta chain was observed in a study of blood T cells in healthy people across ages. General study findings and limits: TCR beta diversity, measured per million T cells, fell in a roughly linear way with age.

As regards this clonotype: Its antigen is still unknown.

Between the trimmed V and J ends, which lost 4 bases and 9 bases, there was a span of 20 bases. The CDR3 has 15 residues. Germline V gene lookup returns CDR1 SGHTA and CDR2 FQGNSA. Individuals who donated were healthy Caucasians from Russia aged 6 to 90. The authors ran a second PCR of about 6 to 11 cycles using a sample-barcoded 5' primer and a J-beta primer mix. A single record per CDR3 protein comes from TCRdb applying MiXCR to the 5' RACE reads. The sample contains about 730,000 distinct CDR3 sequences, roughly 47% of which appear only once. V gene TRBV7-2 combines with J gene TRBJ2-3, with a possible D match to TRBD2 (6 bases). Sequencing used blood. The clonotype originates from a woman aged 60-75 years in good health. The CDR3 bases are TGTGCCAGCAGCTCCCAGCGGGTGCCCGAGGGCACGCAGTATTTT. It translates to CASSSQRVPEGTQYF.